Listed below are T cell receptor beta chains from one sample, sequenced in a study of identical twins. In TCRdb, the 5' RACE reads were re-called with MiXCR into one record per CDR3 protein. The repertoire holds 540,000 or so distinct CDR3 sequences, around 24% seen once, with 0.45% to 0.5% in the top ten. The sample also formed part of further work on yellow fever vaccine responses in identical twins.

The sample comprised CD4+ T cells sorted from blood. These receptors came from a woman younger than 30 in good health. CDR3s leave out the opening cysteine and the closing phenylalanine or tryptophan.

v_gene	j_gene	CDR3aa
TRBV7-2	TRBJ2-3	ASSLSWTSTDTQY
TRBV15	TRBJ2-5	ATSRGSWGDQETQY
TRBV14	TRBJ2-7	ASSPLRGGYEQY
TRBV5-1	TRBJ2-7	ASSLEPGLANEQY
TRBV5-1	TRBJ2-1	ASSETSGIDNEQF
TRBV20-1	TRBJ2-7	SARLGYEQY
TRBV3-1	TRBJ2-3	ASSTFLSTQY
TRBV12-3/TRBV12-4	TRBJ2-1	ASTPWRGNEQF
TRBV5-5	TRBJ1-4	ASSPRPNRPNEKLF
TRBV12-3/TRBV12-4	TRBJ2-1	ASSTRWRDRWEQF
TRBV7-9	TRBJ2-3	ASSLGRLAGDTQY
TRBV20-1	TRBJ1-1	SASRGRRDTEAF
TRBV3-1	TRBJ1-1	ASSQRRGAEAF
TRBV15	TRBJ2-5	ATSSWEGTQY
TRBV4-1	TRBJ1-6	ASSQEARLGSPLH
TRBV24-1	TRBJ2-3	ATSDPRETDTQY